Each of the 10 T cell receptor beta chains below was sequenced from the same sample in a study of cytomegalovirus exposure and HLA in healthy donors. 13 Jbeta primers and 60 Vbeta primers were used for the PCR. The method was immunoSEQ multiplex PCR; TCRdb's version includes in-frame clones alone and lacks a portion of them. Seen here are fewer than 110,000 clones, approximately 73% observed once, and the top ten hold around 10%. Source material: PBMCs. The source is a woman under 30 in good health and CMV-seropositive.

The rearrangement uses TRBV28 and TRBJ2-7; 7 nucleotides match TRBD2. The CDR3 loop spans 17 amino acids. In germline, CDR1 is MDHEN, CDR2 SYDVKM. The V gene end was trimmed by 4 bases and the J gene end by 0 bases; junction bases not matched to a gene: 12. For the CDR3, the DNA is TGTGCCAGCAGTTCCCCCCTGACTAGCCTGAGCTCCTACGAGCAGTACTTC. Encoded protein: CASSSPLTSLSSYEQYF.

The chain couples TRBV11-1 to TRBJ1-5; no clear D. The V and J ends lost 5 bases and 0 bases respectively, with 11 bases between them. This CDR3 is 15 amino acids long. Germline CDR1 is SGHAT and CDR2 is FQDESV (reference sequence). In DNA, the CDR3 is TGTGCCAGCAGCCAAACACCAGATAGCAATCAGCCCCAGCATTTT. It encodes CASSQTPDSNQPQHF.

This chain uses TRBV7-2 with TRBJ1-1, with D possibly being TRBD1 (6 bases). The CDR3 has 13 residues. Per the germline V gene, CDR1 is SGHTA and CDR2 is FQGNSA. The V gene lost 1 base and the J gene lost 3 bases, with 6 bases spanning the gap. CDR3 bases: TGTGCCAGCAGCTTAGACAGGGACACTGAAGCTTTCTTT. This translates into CASSLDRDTEAFF.

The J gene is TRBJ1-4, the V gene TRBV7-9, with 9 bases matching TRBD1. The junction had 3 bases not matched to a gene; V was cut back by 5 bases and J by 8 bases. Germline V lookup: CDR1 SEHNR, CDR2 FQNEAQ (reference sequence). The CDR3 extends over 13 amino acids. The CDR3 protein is CASSRGQGEKLFF. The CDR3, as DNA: TGTGCCAGCAGCCGAGGACAGGGGGAAAAACTGTTTTTT.

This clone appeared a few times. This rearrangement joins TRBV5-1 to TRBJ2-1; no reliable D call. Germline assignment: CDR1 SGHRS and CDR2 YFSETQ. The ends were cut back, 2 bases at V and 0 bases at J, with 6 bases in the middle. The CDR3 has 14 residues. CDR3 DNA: TGCGCCAGCAGCTTTAGCTTCTCCTACAATGAGCAGTTCTTC. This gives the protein CASSFSFSYNEQFF.

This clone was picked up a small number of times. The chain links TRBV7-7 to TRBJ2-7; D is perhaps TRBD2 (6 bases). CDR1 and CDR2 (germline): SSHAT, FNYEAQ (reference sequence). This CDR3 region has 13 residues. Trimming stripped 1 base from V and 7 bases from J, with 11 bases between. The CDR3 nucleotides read TGTGCCAGCAGCTTAGGGCTAGCGCGAGAGCAGTACTTC. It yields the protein CASSLGLAREQYF.

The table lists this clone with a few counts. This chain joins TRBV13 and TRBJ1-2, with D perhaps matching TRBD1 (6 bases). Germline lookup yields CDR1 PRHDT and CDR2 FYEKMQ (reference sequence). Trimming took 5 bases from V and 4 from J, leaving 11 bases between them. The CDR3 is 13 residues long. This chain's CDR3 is CASSRDIRYGYTF. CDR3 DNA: TGTGCCAGCAGCCGGGACATTCGCTATGGCTACACCTTC.

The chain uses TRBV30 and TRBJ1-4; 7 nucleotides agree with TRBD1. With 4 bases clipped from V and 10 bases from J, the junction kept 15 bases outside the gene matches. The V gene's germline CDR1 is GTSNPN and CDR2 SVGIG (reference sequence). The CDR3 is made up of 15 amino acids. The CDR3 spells CAWTKRTRGFGKLFF. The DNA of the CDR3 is TGTGCCTGGACCAAAAGGACCAGGGGGTTCGGAAAACTGTTTTTT. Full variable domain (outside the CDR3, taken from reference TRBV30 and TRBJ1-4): SQTIHQWPATLVQPVGSPLSLECTVEGTSNPNLYWYRQAAGRGLQLLFYSVGIGQISSEVPQNLSASRPQDRQFILSSKKLLLSDSGFYLCAWTKRTRGFGKLFFGSGTQLSVL.

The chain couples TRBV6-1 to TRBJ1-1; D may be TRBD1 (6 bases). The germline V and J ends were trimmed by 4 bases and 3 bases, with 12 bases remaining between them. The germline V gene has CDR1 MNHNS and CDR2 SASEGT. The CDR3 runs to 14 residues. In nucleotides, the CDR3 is TGTGCCAGCAGTGGCGACAGGCAGGACACTGAAGCTTTCTTT. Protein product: CASSGDRQDTEAFF.

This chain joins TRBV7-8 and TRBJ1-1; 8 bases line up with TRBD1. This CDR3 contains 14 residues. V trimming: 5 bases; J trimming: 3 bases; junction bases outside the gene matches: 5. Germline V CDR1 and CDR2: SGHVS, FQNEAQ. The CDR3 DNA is TGTGCCAGCAGCGTAACGGGACAGGACACTGAAGCTTTCTTT. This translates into CASSVTGQDTEAFF.